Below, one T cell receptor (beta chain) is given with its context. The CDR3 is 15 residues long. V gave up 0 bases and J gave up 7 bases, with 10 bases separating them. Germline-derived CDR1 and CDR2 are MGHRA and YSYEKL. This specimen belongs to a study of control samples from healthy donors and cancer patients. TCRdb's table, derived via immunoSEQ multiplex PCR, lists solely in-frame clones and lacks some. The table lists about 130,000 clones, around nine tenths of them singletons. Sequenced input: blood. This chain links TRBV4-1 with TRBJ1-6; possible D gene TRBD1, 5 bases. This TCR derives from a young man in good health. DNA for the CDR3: TGCGCCAGCAGCCAAGATCGGGGCGGGAATTCACCCCTCCACTTT. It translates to CASSQDRGGNSPLHF.